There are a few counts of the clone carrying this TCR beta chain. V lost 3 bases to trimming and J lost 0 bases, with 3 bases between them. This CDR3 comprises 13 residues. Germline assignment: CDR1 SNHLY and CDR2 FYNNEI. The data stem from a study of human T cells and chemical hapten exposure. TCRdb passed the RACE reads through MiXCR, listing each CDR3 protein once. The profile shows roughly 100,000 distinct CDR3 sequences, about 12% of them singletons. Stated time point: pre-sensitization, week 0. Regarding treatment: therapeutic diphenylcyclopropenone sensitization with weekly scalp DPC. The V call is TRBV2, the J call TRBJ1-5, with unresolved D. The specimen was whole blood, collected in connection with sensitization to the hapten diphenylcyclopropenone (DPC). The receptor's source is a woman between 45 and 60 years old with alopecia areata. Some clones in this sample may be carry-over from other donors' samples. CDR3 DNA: TGTGCCAGCAGTGATGATAGCAATCAGCCCCAGCATTTT. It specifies CASSDDSNQPQHF. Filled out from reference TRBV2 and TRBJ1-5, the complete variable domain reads EPEVTQTPSHQVTQMGQEVILRCVPISNHLYFYWYRQILGQKVEFLVSFYNNEISEKSEIFDDQFSVERPDGSNFTLKIRSTKLEDSAMYFCASSDDSNQPQHFGDGTRLSIL.